One T cell receptor (beta chain) is described in this entry. No antigen is known for it. Within one base of it there is no much larger clone, and no base qualities were kept. The sample originates from a study of T-cell memory formation after mild COVID-19 (dated by TCRdb to the early 2020s). Some background on the complete study: Most TCR sequence clusters were specific to one of the two donors. In two donors, T-cell clones that expanded and contracted after mild COVID-19 were tracked by sequencing TCRalpha and TCRbeta repertoires over time. The cohort was made up of two young adult volunteers, one female and one male, who were previously healthy.

General conclusions and limits of the study: SARS-CoV-2 specificity was not confirmed for the second-wave clones peaking on day 37. Only two mild cases were covered by the study, and larger cohorts that include severe cases with pre-infection samples were considered necessary. Balanced CD4/CD8 phenotypes were observed for clones contracting from day 15 to 85, whereas a bias towards CD4+ was observed for a second wave of clones expanding from day 15 to 37. Contracting CD4+ clones were located mainly in the CM and EM memory subsets, whereas CD8+ clones were found to be enriched in EMRA. Some responding clones were found in pre-infection memory, which suggests that pre-existing cross-reactive memory T cells took part in the SARS-CoV-2 response.

Ficoll-Paque density gradient centrifugation was used to isolate PBMCs. The sequencing machine was an Illumina NovaSeq 6000. cDNA libraries for TCRalpha and TCRbeta were prepared by 5'RACE using constant-segment primers, with sample barcodes and unique molecular identifiers added. Trizol reagent was used to extract RNA from every sample. Libraries were amplified in two PCR steps, with a second sample barcode and Illumina TruSeq adapters added in the second step. The libraries were sequenced on an Illumina NovaSeq using 2 x 150 bp paired-end reads. On the authors' methods: Reads were demultiplexed and collapsed into UMI-guided consensus sequences with migec v1.2.7. Using mixcr v2.1.11, UMI consensuses were aligned to TRA and TRB V and J templates and then assembled into clonotypes. Clonotypes were classified as expanded or contracted when called significant by both edgeR and NoisET, with noise models trained on biological replicates. edgeR calls used a false discovery rate-adjusted p below 0.01 and a log2 fold-change threshold of 1. As an exploratory analysis of dynamics, max-normalized trajectories of the 1000 most abundant clonotypes were examined with PCA combined with hierarchical clustering. Separately sequenced CD4+ and CD8+ repertoires were used to assign the CD4 or CD8 phenotype of responding clones. The public reads were quality trimmed at Q25 with fastp and then assembled into clones with MiXCR by TCRdb, keeping productive beta chains. When rows share a CDR3 protein, they turn into one entry using the most common DNA and genes. V and J calls and clone size were set by TCRdb, not the authors. This sample holds under 550,000 distinct CDR3 sequences; under 20% were observed only once. Roughly 21% of the sample lies in the top ten.

The cysteine opens and the phenylalanine closes a CDR3 of 14 amino acids. Only CDR3 DNA remains: 42 bases, in frame from the first base. V loses 6 bases of germline sequence and J loses 9 bases, and the interval between the two ends is 18 bases. CDR1 and CDR2 were assigned from the germline V gene as KGHSH and LQKENI. The specimen sequenced was PBMCs or a T cell subset sorted from them (not recorded which). The chain is encoded by TRBV18 joined to TRBJ2-1; the D gene cannot be resolved reliably. The sequence was obtained from a man aged 18-30 years who had mild COVID-19 (a few samples of this study predate the infection). The sample titles of this study are shuffled in the database, so cell type and time point are left out; the donor was told from shared clones. The CDR3 protein is CASSLRSPGGEQFF. The sequenced DNA: TGTGCCAGCTCCCTAAGATCCCCCGGTGGTGAGCAGTTCTTC.